The source of this TCR beta chain is a study of cytomegalovirus exposure and HLA in healthy donors. Study context: Genotyping of some 400 donors showed that 80% to 85% belonged to the Caucasian-associated ancestry cluster. Overall study findings and caveats: By a later analysis, the bulk of CMV-associated TCR beta chains appeared HLA-restricted. With high specificity and sensitivity, the classifier reportedly diagnosed cytomegalovirus status. Association of a missense DCLRE1C variant with TCR beta V- and J-gene trimming was reported in a later analysis.

CDR1 is SGHNT, CDR2 YYREEE, per germline (reference sequence). Trimming removed 0 bases from V and 0 bases from J, with 9 bases in between. This CDR3 has 15 residues. With regard to this clone: As yet, its antigen is unknown.

60 Vbeta and 13 Jbeta primers were used in PCR. Assay used: immunoSEQ multiplex PCR; TCRdb lists only in-frame clones, some missing. In the table there are 150,000 to 200,000 clones, just over 70% of which are singletons. The chain employs TRBV5-4 and TRBJ1-2; D gene unclear. The clonotype comes from a man aged 18 to 35 in good health and CMV-seropositive. The sequenced sample consisted of PBMCs. The CDR3 reads CASSLVARTNYGYTF. The CDR3 DNA reads TGTGCCAGCAGCTTGGTGGCACGTACTAACTATGGCTACACCTTC.